Presented here are 23 T cell receptor beta chains from one specimen sequenced in a study of blood T cells in healthy people across ages. Through a sample-barcoded 5' primer and a J-beta primer mix, a second PCR was run for roughly 6 to 11 cycles. Each CDR3 protein gets one entry after TCRdb re-called the 5' RACE reads with MiXCR. The sample lists roughly 2 million distinct CDR3 sequences; around half were seen once. The sample taken for sequencing was blood. Receptors were obtained from a middle-aged woman in good health.

The chain has TRBV5-1 and TRBJ2-1; the match to TRBD2 covers 13 bases. The CDR3 runs to 16 residues. Losses at the gene ends were 4 bases for V and 8 bases for J; bases not matched to a gene: 9. In germline, CDR1 is SGHRS, CDR2 YFSETQ. For the CDR3, the DNA is TGCGCCAGCAGCCAGTCCACTAGCGGGGGGGCCCATGAGCAGTTCTTC. This sequence encodes CASSQSTSGGAHEQFF.

The chain joins TRBV24-1 to TRBJ1-5, with D maybe TRBD1 (6 bases). V lost 10 bases, J lost 0 bases, and 12 bases lay in between. This CDR3 is built from 14 residues. CDR1 and CDR2 from the germline V gene are KGHDR and SFDVKD. This CDR3 is CATAGGLSNQPQHF. In DNA, the CDR3 is TGTGCCACAGCCGGGGGGCTTAGCAATCAGCCCCAGCATTTT.

This clonotype was detected only a few times. The rearrangement joins TRBV7-2 to TRBJ2-1; 8 bases are a match to TRBD2. Trimming took 5 bases from V and 7 from J; bases not matched to a gene: 4. This CDR3 has 13 amino acids. Germline lookup yields CDR1 SGHTA and CDR2 FQGNSA. CDR3 amino acids: CASSVTSANEQFF. The CDR3 DNA reads TGTGCCAGCAGCGTGACTAGCGCGAATGAGCAGTTCTTC.

The V call is TRBV9, the J call TRBJ2-4, with D tentatively TRBD1 or TRBD2 (5 bases each). This CDR3 is built from 14 residues. Trimming shortened V by 4 bases and J by 2 bases, and 10 bases separated the two germline ends. CDR1 and CDR2 (germline): SGDLS, YYNGEE. CDR3 DNA sequence: TGTGCCAGCAGCCCGGGACCTCCCAAAAACATTCAGTACTTC. It specifies CASSPGPPKNIQYF.

The rearrangement joins TRBV28 to TRBJ2-5, with a possible D match to TRBD1 (5 bases). The CDR3 loop spans 13 amino acids. Deletions cut 5 bases from V and 7 bases from J, with 14 bases between. Germline-derived CDR1 and CDR2 are MDHEN and SYDVKM. CDR3 nucleotide sequence: TGTGCCAGCAGTGACAGTCCCCTTGTGACCCAGTACTTC. Amino acid sequence: CASSDSPLVTQYF.

The V gene is TRBV4-3, the J gene TRBJ2-1, with D maybe TRBD2 (6 bases). The CDR3 runs to 16 residues. CDR1 is LGHNA, CDR2 YSLEER, per germline. V dropped 0 bases and J dropped 4 bases, with 13 bases sitting between them. The CDR3 is CASSQDPASEYNEQFF. CDR3 bases: TGCGCCAGCAGCCAAGATCCGGCTAGCGAGTACAATGAGCAGTTCTTC.

The chain couples TRBV7-9 to TRBJ2-1, with a weak D call TRBD2 (6 bases). The CDR3 extends over 16 amino acids. The germline V gene has CDR1 SEHNR and CDR2 FQNEAQ (reference sequence). V was clipped by 5 bases and J by 8 bases, with 22 bases between them. The CDR3 nucleotides read TGTGCCAGCAGCCGTGGACTGGCGGGGAGTGTGGATGAGCAGTTCTTC. This sequence encodes CASSRGLAGSVDEQFF. The full variable domain, in which reference TRBV7-9 and TRBJ2-1 provide the parts outside the CDR3, is DTGVSQNPRHKITKRGQNVTFRCDPISEHNRLYWYRQTLGQGPEFLTYFQNEAQLEKSRLLSDRFSAERPKGSFSTLEIQRTEQGDSAMYLCASSRGLAGSVDEQFFGPGTRLTVL.

For this clonotype: The junction shows a germline mismatch at one end, possibly a read error. The V and J genes are TRBV7-2 and TRBJ2-1; 7 bases line up with TRBD2. Per the germline V gene, CDR1 is SGHTA and CDR2 is FQGNSA. There are 15 residues in the CDR3. CDR3 bases: TGTGCCGGCAGCTTATCAGCGGGGACCTCCAATCAGCAGTTCTTC. As protein: CAGSLSAGTSNQQFF.

This clonotype was observed a handful of times. The V gene is TRBV4-1, the J gene TRBJ1-5; D perhaps matches TRBD1 (6 bases). Germline V gives CDR1 MGHRA, CDR2 YSYEKL. V shed 0 bases and J shed 5 bases, with 11 bases lying between them. This CDR3 region has 15 residues. CDR3 in DNA: TGCGCCAGCAGCCAAGACGACAGGTGGGATCAGCCCCAGCATTTT. This codes for CASSQDDRWDQPQHF.

This clonotype is a singleton in its sample. The genes are TRBV4-3 and TRBJ2-1; TRBD2 matches 7 bases. With 1 base clipped from V and 4 bases from J, the junction kept 7 bases outside the gene matches. The CDR3 is 16 residues long. Germline V lookup: CDR1 LGHNA, CDR2 YSLEER. CDR3 residues: CASSQVFAGVYNEQFF. The CDR3 DNA reads as TGCGCCAGCAGCCAAGTATTCGCGGGGGTATACAATGAGCAGTTCTTC.

The chain carries TRBV5-8 and TRBJ1-2; the D gene is possibly TRBD1 (5 bases). Germline assignment: CDR1 SGHTS and CDR2 YDEGEE. The V end lost 3 bases, the J end lost 9 bases, and 21 bases lay between the germline ends. This CDR3 contains 15 residues. The CDR3 loop is CASSWVTTGPLSYTF. The CDR3 nucleotides read TGTGCCAGCAGCTGGGTAACCACAGGCCCCTTGAGCTACACCTTC.

The chain recombines TRBV20-1 with TRBJ2-7; no firm D call. Near its end, the DNA agrees better with TRBJ2-5, so the J call may be wrong. Germline V gene lookup returns CDR1 DFQATT and CDR2 SNEGSKA (reference sequence). The CDR3 consists of 11 residues. CDR3 sequence: CSAGRDQTQYF. The CDR3 DNA is TGCAGTGCCGGAAGGGATCAGACCCAGTACTTC.

The V call is TRBV7-3, the J call TRBJ2-1, with D perhaps matching TRBD2 (5 bases). Germline CDR1 reads SGHTA; CDR2 reads FQGTGA. The CDR3 totals 14 residues. V lost 5 bases to trimming and J lost 9 bases, with 17 bases between them. The CDR3 region has the DNA TGTGCCAGCAGCCCCCCCGGAGCCCGGGGTGAGCAGTTCTTC. Amino acids: CASSPPGARGEQFF.

The chain combines TRBV29-1 with TRBJ1-2; D is unresolved. The V gene lost 5 bases and the J gene lost 0 bases, with 10 bases spanning the gap. Looked up from germline, CDR1 is SQVTM and CDR2 is ANQGSEA. The CDR3 covers 13 residues. CDR3 loop: CSVLVLPNYGYTF. The DNA of the CDR3 is TGCAGCGTTTTAGTCCTACCTAACTATGGCTACACCTTC.

The CDR3, as DNA: TGTGCCAGCAGCGTAGTCGGGGGGGACGAGCAGTACTTC. It yields the protein CASSVVGGDEQYF. The gene calls are TRBV7-2 and TRBJ2-7; TRBD2 matches at 8 bases. The CDR3 contains 13 residues. Germline values: CDR1 SGHTA, CDR2 FQGNSA. The V segment lost 5 bases and the J segment 5 bases; nucleotides outside the gene matches: 5.

This chain links TRBV15 with TRBJ2-7; TRBD1 is a possible D gene (6 bases). V lost 0 bases and J 0 bases, leaving 15 bases between the germline ends. CDR3 length equals 17 residues. CDR1 LNHNV and CDR2 YYDKDF come from the germline V gene (reference sequence). The CDR3 protein is CATSRDHGDTFSYEQYF. The CDR3 DNA sequence: TGTGCCACCAGCAGAGATCATGGGGACACCTTCTCCTACGAGCAGTACTTC.

The sample holds a few counts of this clonotype. This chain joins TRBV7-2 and TRBJ2-1; D remains unclear. The CDR3 is 12 residues long. Per the germline V gene, CDR1 is SGHTA and CDR2 is FQGNSA. The V gene lost 4 bases and the J gene lost 6 bases, with 7 bases spanning the gap. CDR3 residues: CASSSQTNEQFF. DNA for the CDR3: TGTGCCAGCAGCTCACAGACCAATGAGCAGTTCTTC.

The chain has TRBV20-1 and TRBJ1-2; D is ambiguous. The CDR3 consists of 16 residues. Trimming shortened V by 1 base and J by 0 bases, and 15 bases separated the two germline ends. In germline, CDR1 is DFQATT, CDR2 SNEGSKA (reference sequence). CDR3 sequence reads: CSARVVFGSANYGYTF. CDR3 in DNA: TGCAGTGCTAGAGTTGTGTTCGGCAGCGCTAACTATGGCTACACCTTC.

V is TRBV7-2 and J is TRBJ2-4; no clear D. With 7 bases removed from V and 2 bases from J, the gap between germline ends came to 12 bases. CDR1 SGHTA and CDR2 FQGNSA come from the germline V gene. This CDR3 is built from 14 residues. The CDR3 spells CASTQAISKNIQYF. CDR3 nucleotides: TGTGCCAGCACCCAGGCCATATCCAAAAACATTCAGTACTTC.

With regard to this clonotype: One end of the junction varies from germline; a read error may be responsible. V usage is TRBV7-2 and J usage is TRBJ2-5; D is possibly TRBD1 (5 bases). CDR1 and CDR2 from the germline V gene are SGHTA and FQGNSA. The CDR3 is 14 residues long. Here the CDR3 reads CAGSLNLGRETQYF. Written as DNA, the CDR3 is TGTGCCGGCAGCTTAAATCTGGGGCGAGAGACCCAGTACTTC. Using reference TRBV7-2 and TRBJ2-5 for the parts outside the CDR3, the full variable domain is GAGVSQSPSNKVTEKGKDVELRCDPISGHTALYWYRQSLGQGLEFLIYFQGNSAPDKSGLPSDRFSAERTGGSVSTLTIQRTQQEDSAVYLCAGSLNLGRETQYFGPGTRLLVL.

The sample holds many counts of this clonotype. This rearrangement joins TRBV5-1 to TRBJ2-6; no clear D gene. This CDR3 contains 11 residues. The V gene lost 7 bases and the J gene lost 4 bases, with 3 bases spanning the gap. The V gene's germline CDR1 is SGHRS and CDR2 YFSETQ. Here the CDR3 reads CASGGANVLTF. The CDR3 coding sequence is TGCGCCAGCGGGGGGGCCAACGTCCTGACTTTC.

The rearrangement links TRBV4-1 to TRBJ2-4, with 10 bases lining up with TRBD1. The DNA end is more similar to TRBJ2-7, so the J call may be wrong. The germline CDR1 and CDR2 sequences are MGHRA and YSYEKL. CDR3 length: 16 residues. CDR3 coding DNA: TGCGCCAGCAGCCCGACTGAGGGGACAGGGGTGCGCGAGCAGTACTTC. It encodes CASSPTEGTGVREQYF.

V gene TRBV6-2 or TRBV6-3 combines with J gene TRBJ2-3, with D possibly being TRBD1 (6 bases). V lost 5 bases and J 1 base, leaving 13 bases between the germline ends. Germline V gene lookup returns CDR1 MNHEY and CDR2 SVGEGT. The CDR3 is made up of 15 amino acids. CDR3 in DNA: TGTGCCAGCAGTCACGGACAGCCAGGCACAGATACGCAGTATTTT. Amino acid sequence: CASSHGQPGTDTQYF.